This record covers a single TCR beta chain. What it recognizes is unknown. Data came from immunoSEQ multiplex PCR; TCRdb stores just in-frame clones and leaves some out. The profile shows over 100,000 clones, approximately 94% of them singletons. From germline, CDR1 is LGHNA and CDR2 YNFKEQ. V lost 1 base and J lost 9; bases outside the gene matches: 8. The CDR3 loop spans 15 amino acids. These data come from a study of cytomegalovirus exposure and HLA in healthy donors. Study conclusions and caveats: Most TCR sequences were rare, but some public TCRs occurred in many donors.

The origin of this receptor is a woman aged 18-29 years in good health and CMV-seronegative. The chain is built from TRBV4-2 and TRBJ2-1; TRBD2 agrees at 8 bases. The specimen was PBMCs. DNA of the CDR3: TGTGCCAGCAGCCAAGCGGGGGGGCCGTTACTTGAGCAGTTCTTC. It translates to CASSQAGGPLLEQFF.